This TCR beta chain was captured by sequencing in a study of T-cell reconstitution after alpha-beta-depleted transplantation in children. Trimming removed 2 bases from V and 4 bases from J; junction bases left unmatched: 12. The CDR3 contains 17 residues. The V gene's germline CDR1 is DFQATT and CDR2 SNEGSKA (reference sequence). This clonotype was seen a single time. What it binds is unknown. Study results and caveats: One year post-transplant, T-cell counts and diversity were largely derived from T cells produced anew. Surviving recipient T cells and thymic progenitors produced the high day-60 TCRbeta diversity seen in some patients. Reportedly, alpha-beta T cells present about two months post-transplant originated from several hundred expanded clones of graft origin.

As it was prepared, the TCRbeta library received unique molecular identifiers. TCRdb reprocessed the PCR reads with MiXCR, giving one entry per CDR3 protein. The repertoire holds under 400,000 distinct CDR3 sequences, more than 20% seen once, with over 9.5% in the top ten. This chain connects TRBV20-1 to TRBJ2-1; 9 bases fit TRBD2. Sequenced material: PBMCs, mostly from graft donor cells, taken 180 days after TCRalphabeta/CD19-depleted stem cell transplant. The sequence was obtained from a male patient under 18 who had a stem cell transplant for acute lymphoblastic leukemia, so the T cells may come from the graft donor. CDR3 region: CSARSRETSGAYNEQFF. DNA of the CDR3: TGCAGTGCTAGAAGCAGGGAGACTAGCGGCGCATACAATGAGCAGTTCTTC.